This T cell receptor beta chain was sequenced in a study of T cells in localized non-small cell lung cancer (dated by TCRdb to the early 2020s). Notes on the research overall: The study analyzed T cell repertoires of approximately 240 early-stage NSCLC patients, comparing tumors and uninvolved tumor-adjacent lungs. The cohort was made up of approximately 250 treatment-naive NSCLC patients whose localized lung tumors had been resected. NSCLC patients had a mean age of approximately 72 years, and 129 were male and some 98 female. Overall results and qualifications from the work: Since the design was exploratory, TCR variables were selected using unadjusted p-values with no false-discovery rate correction. Because multi-region sequencing of the tumors was not done, intratumor heterogeneity could not be ruled out. A median of about 53 of the top 100 tumor clones were detected in paired uninvolved adjacent lung, and under 30 of these tumor clones were also found among the top 100 clones of the paired uninvolved adjacent lung. Higher T cell density in blood was associated with longer overall survival, whereas higher clonality in adjacent lung was associated with shorter survival. The highest T cell clonality was observed in uninvolved tumor-adjacent lung, where clonality exceeded that of tumor, suggesting that antigenic responses were more focused in uninvolved tumor-adjacent lung.

V sheds 2 bases and J sheds 4 bases, leaving 13 bases between their ends. The CDR3 sequence holds 15 residues, the cysteine and phenylalanine included. Solely the CDR3 DNA is kept, with 45 bases framed from the first base. Looking up the germline V gene yields CDR1 SGHRS and CDR2 YFSETQ. The immunoSEQ Assay was used to sequence TCR beta CDR3 regions from DNA. In the source study's methods: To compute T cell density, TCR beta template counts were normalized to usable DNA, which was estimated by amplifying housekeeping genes. Richness was estimated using the preseqR package, with extrapolation to 400,000 templates for PBMC samples and to 120,000 templates for tissue samples. Clonality was defined by subtracting Pielou's evenness from one. Differential abundance testing on productive amino-acid clonotypes, with a minimum total count of 5 and an alpha of 0.1, was used to identify tissue-enriched TCRs. The Jaccard Index and the Morisita Overlap Index were used to quantify repertoire overlap between compartments. GLIPH grouped TCR beta CDR3s together with public tetramer-defined viral CDR3s, and a viral motif had to include at least three viral sequences and show V-gene enrichment. The clones in this table, taken by TCRdb from immuneACCESS, are in-frame only. Not every clone is retained; where verified, under half of the shortfall comes from an unresolved V gene, and the cause of the rest is unknown. V and J calls and clone size follow that table, whereas D and trimming were derived from the DNA. The sample contains some 51,000 clones, 86% of them found a single time. The ten biggest clones cover roughly 5.5% of the sample.

At diagnosis, tumor, uninvolved tumor-adjacent lung and peripheral blood were collected and then preserved as a mix of FFPE and fresh-frozen material. For TCR repertoire profiling, blood samples were analyzed in the form of peripheral blood mononuclear cells. As for this clone: What antigen it recognizes has not been identified. Nothing much larger sits one base from this clone, and base qualities are not available.

The sequence links TRBV5-1 to TRBJ2-1; the D gene is perhaps TRBD1 or TRBD2, each of them matching over 6 bases. The clonotype originates from a woman aged 35-70 years with stage I lung adenocarcinoma. The sequences come from peripheral blood, collected before any cancer treatment. The CDR3: CASSFSGAIYNEQFF. The bases are TGCGCCAGCAGCTTCTCGGGGGCTATTTACAATGAGCAGTTCTTC.